Listed below are T cell receptor beta chains from one sample, sequenced in a study of blood T cells in healthy people across ages. TCRdb re-called the 5' RACE reads through MiXCR, storing one row per CDR3 protein. The data contain around 820,000 distinct CDR3 sequences, 20% to 25% of them singletons. These data were also reused for a study on T cells of mothers and their children.

Input material: blood. These receptors all stem from a boy between 10 and 17 years old in good health. The CDR3 runs from the conserved cysteine through the conserved F or W. Fields, in order: J gene, V gene, clone size, D gene, CDR3 DNA, CDR3 protein. The D gene is left open where the match is weak. A row's size may be missing; if present it is once, few, many or a size class.

j_call: TRBJ2-3
v_call: TRBV27
clone_size: -
d_call: TRBD2
cdr3_nt: TGTGCCAGCAGCCCCCCCACTAGCGGGGGGGCAGATACGCAGTATTTT
cdr3_aa: CASSPPTSGGADTQYF

j_call: TRBJ1-1
v_call: TRBV6-5
clone_size: few
d_call: TRBD1
cdr3_nt: TGTGCCGGCAGTTACGGGGACAGGAACACTGAAGCTTTCTTT
cdr3_aa: CAGSYGDRNTEAFF

j_call: TRBJ1-1
v_call: TRBV29-1
clone_size: once
d_call: -
cdr3_nt: TGCAGCGCCGGTTTTGGGGTCAGGGAGAACACTGAAGCTTTCTTT
cdr3_aa: CSAGFGVRENTEAFF

j_call: TRBJ2-1
v_call: TRBV20-1
clone_size: few
d_call: -
cdr3_nt: TGCAGTGCTAGAGTCTTTTCTTCGCGGGGGCAAGAGGATGAGCAGTTCTTC
cdr3_aa: CSARVFSSRGQEDEQFF

j_call: TRBJ2-7
v_call: TRBV4-3
clone_size: -
d_call: -
cdr3_nt: TGCGCCAGCAGCCAAGTCGGAGGGGGCCGACACTCCTACGAGCAGTACTTC
cdr3_aa: CASSQVGGGRHSYEQYF

j_call: TRBJ2-2
v_call: TRBV29-1
clone_size: few
d_call: TRBD2
cdr3_nt: TGCAGCGTTGTAGCGGGACTAGCGGGAGGAACCGGGGAGCTGTTTTTT
cdr3_aa: CSVVAGLAGGTGELFF

j_call: TRBJ1-2
v_call: TRBV6-5
clone_size: -
d_call: -
cdr3_nt: TGTGCCAGCAGTTACGGTCGACCTGCTAACTATGGCTACACCTTC
cdr3_aa: CASSYGRPANYGYTF

j_call: TRBJ1-4
v_call: TRBV11-1
clone_size: few
d_call: TRBD1
cdr3_nt: TGTGCCAGCAGCCACGACAGGGATGAAAAACTGTTTTTT
cdr3_aa: CASSHDRDEKLFF

j_call: TRBJ2-1
v_call: TRBV20-1
clone_size: few
d_call: -
cdr3_nt: TGCAGTGCTAGGGGGGACACCCCCGAGATCTCCTACAATGAGCAGTTCTTC
cdr3_aa: CSARGDTPEISYNEQFF

j_call: TRBJ2-3
v_call: TRBV6-2/TRBV6-3
clone_size: few
d_call: TRBD2
cdr3_nt: TGTGCCAGTATGCTGAGCGGGGGACCAGATACGCAGTATTTT
cdr3_aa: CASMLSGGPDTQYF

j_call: TRBJ2-2
v_call: TRBV6-5
clone_size: -
d_call: -
cdr3_nt: TGTGCCAGCAAAATGATGTGGGACACCGGGGAGCTGTTTTTT
cdr3_aa: CASKMMWDTGELFF

j_call: TRBJ2-4
v_call: TRBV28
clone_size: -
d_call: TRBD2
cdr3_nt: TGTGCCAGCAGTTTCCCCATAGCGGGAGGGCCATGGAGGGCCAAAAACATTCAGTACTTC
cdr3_aa: CASSFPIAGGPWRAKNIQYF

j_call: TRBJ2-1
v_call: TRBV6-5
clone_size: few
d_call: -
cdr3_nt: TGTGCCAGCAGTTACGGAACAGGGGAGGTTAATGAGCAGTTCTTC
cdr3_aa: CASSYGTGEVNEQFF

j_call: TRBJ2-1
v_call: TRBV29-1
clone_size: -
d_call: -
cdr3_nt: TGCAGCGTTGAAAGGTTTCAGGGCACCCACAATGAGCAGTTCTTC
cdr3_aa: CSVERFQGTHNEQFF

j_call: TRBJ2-1
v_call: TRBV20-1
clone_size: -
d_call: -
cdr3_nt: TGCAGTGCCAAAGCGGCGTTCCCCGGACGGCCCTCCTACAATGAGCAGTTCTTC
cdr3_aa: CSAKAAFPGRPSYNEQFF

j_call: TRBJ2-1
v_call: TRBV10-2
clone_size: few
d_call: TRBD2
cdr3_nt: TGCGCCAGCAGGGCCGGGAGGGGATCCTACAATGAGCAGTTCTTC
cdr3_aa: CASRAGRGSYNEQFF

j_call: TRBJ2-3
v_call: TRBV7-9
clone_size: few
d_call: TRBD2
cdr3_nt: TGTGCCAGCAGAGCGGGAGGGCAAGATACGCAGTATTTT
cdr3_aa: CASRAGGQDTQYF

j_call: TRBJ2-3
v_call: TRBV14
clone_size: few
d_call: -
cdr3_nt: TGTGCCGGCAGCCAAGACCTTCTAGCGATAGGGGCAGATACGCAGTATTTT
cdr3_aa: CAGSQDLLAIGADTQYF

j_call: TRBJ2-7
v_call: TRBV5-1
clone_size: -
d_call: TRBD2
cdr3_nt: TGCGCCAGCAGCTCGGGACTAGCGGGAGGAATTACCTACGAGCAGTACTTC
cdr3_aa: CASSSGLAGGITYEQYF

j_call: TRBJ1-1
v_call: TRBV7-2
clone_size: few
d_call: -
cdr3_nt: TGTGCCACCACTCCACAGGGTAATTTAGGGAACACTGAAGCTTTCTTT
cdr3_aa: CATTPQGNLGNTEAFF